These T cell receptor beta chains were read from a single sample in a study of OX40 agonist ivuxolimab in advanced cancers. Here immunoSEQ multiplex PCR was the method, and the copy in TCRdb shows in-frame clones only, minus some. The profile shows around 37,000 clones, 75% to 85% of them singletons. This specimen was CD4+ or CD8+ T cells sorted from blood, taken in a trial of the OX40 agonist ivuxolimab. These receptor sequences come from an adult with an advanced solid tumor such as melanoma, head and neck, liver or kidney cancer. CDR3s include the opening cysteine and the closing phenylalanine or tryptophan. The D gene is left open where the match is weak. Size values are once, few and many counts, or a class for expanded clones, and some rows have none.

clone_size | j_call | d_call | v_call | cdr3_aa | cdr3_nt
NA | TRBJ2-2 | TRBD2 | TRBV7-9 | CASSAVLAGEWGRTGELFF | TGTGCCAGCAGCGCCGTCCTAGCGGGAGAGTGGGGGAGGACCGGGGAGCTGTTTTTT
NA | TRBJ1-1 | NA | TRBV28 | CASTLRSGGRTEAFF | TGTGCCAGCACCCTAAGATCGGGGGGGAGAACTGAAGCTTTCTTT
NA | TRBJ1-4 | NA | TRBV4-3 | CASSQVQGEKLFF | TGCGCCAGCAGCCAGGTGCAGGGCGAAAAACTGTTTTTT
NA | TRBJ2-1 | TRBD1 | TRBV7-2 | CASSHMPGQGNNEQFF | TGTGCCAGCAGCCATATGCCGGGACAGGGAAACAATGAGCAGTTCTTC
NA | TRBJ2-3 | NA | TRBV28 | CASSVTRVSTDTQYF | TGTGCCAGCAGTGTCACTAGGGTTAGCACAGATACGCAGTATTTT
NA | TRBJ2-7 | NA | TRBV7-9 | CASSQEAAGGLYF | TGTGCCAGCAGCCAAGAGGCAGCAGGGGGGTTGTACTTC
once | TRBJ1-2 | NA | TRBV7-2 | CASSLAQGQHYGYTF | TGTGCCAGCAGCTTAGCCCAAGGGCAGCACTATGGCTACACCTTC
NA | TRBJ2-3 | NA | TRBV29-1 | CSVVSGGPSTDTQYF | TGCAGCGTTGTCTCTGGGGGCCCTAGCACAGATACGCAGTATTTT
NA | TRBJ1-2 | NA | TRBV2 | CASSVRAEGYTF | TGTGCCAGCAGTGTCAGAGCGGAAGGCTACACCTTC
NA | TRBJ1-3 | TRBD1 | TRBV9 | CASSVQGAGGNTIYF | TGTGCCAGCAGCGTGCAGGGGGCGGGTGGAAACACCATATATTTT